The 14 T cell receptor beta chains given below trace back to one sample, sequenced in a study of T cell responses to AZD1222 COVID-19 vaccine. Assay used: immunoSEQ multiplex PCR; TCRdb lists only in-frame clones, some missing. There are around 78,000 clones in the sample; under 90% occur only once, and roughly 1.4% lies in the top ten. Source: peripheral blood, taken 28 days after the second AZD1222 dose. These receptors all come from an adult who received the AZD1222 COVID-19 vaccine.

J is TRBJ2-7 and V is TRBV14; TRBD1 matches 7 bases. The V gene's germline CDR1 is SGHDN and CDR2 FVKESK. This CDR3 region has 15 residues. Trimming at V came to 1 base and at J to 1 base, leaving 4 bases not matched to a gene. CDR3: CASSQVAGGSYEQYF. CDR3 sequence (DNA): TGTGCCAGCAGCCAAGTGGCAGGGGGTTCCTACGAGCAGTACTTC. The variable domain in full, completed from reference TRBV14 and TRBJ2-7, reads EAGVTQFPSHSVIEKGQTVTLRCDPISGHDNLYWYRRVMGKEIKFLLHFVKESKQDESGMPNNRFLAERTGGTYSTLKVQPAELEDSGVYFCASSQVAGGSYEQYFGPGTRLTVT.

Written as DNA, the CDR3 is TGTGCCAGCACCGGACAGGGGTCGGAATACGAGCAGTACTTC. Its translation: CASTGQGSEYEQYF. This sequence joins TRBV2 and TRBJ2-7, with TRBD1 matching 9 bases. This CDR3 comprises 14 residues. CDR1 and CDR2 from the germline V gene are SNHLY and FYNNEI. Unmatched junction bases numbered 8, after V lost 7 bases and J lost 4 bases. Filled out from reference TRBV2 and TRBJ2-7, the complete variable domain reads EPEVTQTPSHQVTQMGQEVILRCVPISNHLYFYWYRQILGQKVEFLVSFYNNEISEKSEIFDDQFSVERPDGSNFTLKIRSTKLEDSAMYFCASTGQGSEYEQYFGPGTRLTVT.

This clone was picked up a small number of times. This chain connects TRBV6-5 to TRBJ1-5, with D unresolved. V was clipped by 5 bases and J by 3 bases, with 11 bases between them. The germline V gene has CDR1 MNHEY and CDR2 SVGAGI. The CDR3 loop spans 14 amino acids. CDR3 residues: CASSNTRDNQPQHF. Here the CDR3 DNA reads TGTGCCAGCAGTAACACAAGGGACAATCAGCCCCAGCATTTT.

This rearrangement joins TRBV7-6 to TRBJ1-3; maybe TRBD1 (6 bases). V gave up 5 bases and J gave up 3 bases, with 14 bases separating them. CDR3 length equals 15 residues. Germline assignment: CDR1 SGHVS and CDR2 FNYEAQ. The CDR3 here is CASSRGQNFGNTIYF. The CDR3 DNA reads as TGTGCCAGCAGCCGTGGACAGAACTTTGGAAACACCATATATTTT. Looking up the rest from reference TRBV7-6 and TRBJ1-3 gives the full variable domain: GAGVSQSPRYKVTKRGQDVALRCDPISGHVSLYWYRQALGQGPEFLTYFNYEAQQDKSGLPNDRFSAERPEGSISTLTIQRTEQRDSAMYRCASSRGQNFGNTIYFGEGSWLTVV.

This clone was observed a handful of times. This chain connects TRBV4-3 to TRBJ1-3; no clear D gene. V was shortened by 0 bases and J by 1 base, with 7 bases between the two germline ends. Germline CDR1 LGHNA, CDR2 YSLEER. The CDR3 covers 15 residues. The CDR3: CASSQDLESGNTIYF. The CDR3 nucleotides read TGCGCCAGCAGCCAAGATCTGGAATCTGGAAACACCATATATTTT.

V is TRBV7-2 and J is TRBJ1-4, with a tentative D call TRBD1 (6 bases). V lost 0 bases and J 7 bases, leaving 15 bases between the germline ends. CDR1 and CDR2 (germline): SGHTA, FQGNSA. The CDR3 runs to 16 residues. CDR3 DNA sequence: TGTGCCAGCAGCTTAGCGCCGCAGGGGCGAGGTGAAAAACTGTTTTTT. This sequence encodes CASSLAPQGRGEKLFF.

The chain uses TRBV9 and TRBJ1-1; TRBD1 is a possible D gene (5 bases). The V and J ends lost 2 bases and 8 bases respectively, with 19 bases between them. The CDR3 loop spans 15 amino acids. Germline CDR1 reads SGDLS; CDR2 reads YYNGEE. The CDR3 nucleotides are TGTGCCAGCAGCGTCGTGGGGACGGTTGAACAAGAAGCTTTCTTT. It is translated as CASSVVGTVEQEAFF.

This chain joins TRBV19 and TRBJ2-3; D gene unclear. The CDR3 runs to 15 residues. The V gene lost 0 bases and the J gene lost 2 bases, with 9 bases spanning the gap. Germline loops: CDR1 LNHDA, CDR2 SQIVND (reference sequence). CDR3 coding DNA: TGTGCCAGTAGTATAGATCCGGCAGACACAGATACGCAGTATTTT. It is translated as CASSIDPADTDTQYF. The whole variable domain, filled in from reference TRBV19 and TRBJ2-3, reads DGGITQSPKYLFRKEGQNVTLSCEQNLNHDAMYWYRQDPGQGLRLIYYSQIVNDFQKGDIAEGYSVSREKKESFPLTVTSAQKNPTAFYLCASSIDPADTDTQYFGPGTRLTVL.

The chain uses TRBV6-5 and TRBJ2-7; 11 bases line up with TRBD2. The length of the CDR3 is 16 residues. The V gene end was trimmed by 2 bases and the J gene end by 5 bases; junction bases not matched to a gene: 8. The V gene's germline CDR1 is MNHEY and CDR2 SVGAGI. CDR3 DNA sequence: TGTGCCAGCAGTTACGCGGCTAGCGGGGGGCGAAACGAGCAGTACTTC. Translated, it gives CASSYAASGGRNEQYF.

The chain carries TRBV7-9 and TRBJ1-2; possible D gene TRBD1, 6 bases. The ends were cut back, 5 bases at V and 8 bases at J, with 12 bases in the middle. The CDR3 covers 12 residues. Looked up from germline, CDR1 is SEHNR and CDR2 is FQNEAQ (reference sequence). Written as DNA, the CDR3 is TGTGCCAGCAGCGACAGACAGGACGGCTACACCTTC. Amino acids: CASSDRQDGYTF.

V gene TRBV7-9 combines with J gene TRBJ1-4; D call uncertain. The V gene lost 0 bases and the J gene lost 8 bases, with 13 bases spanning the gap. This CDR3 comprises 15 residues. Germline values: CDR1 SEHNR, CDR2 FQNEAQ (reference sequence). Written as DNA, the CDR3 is TGTGCCAGCAGCTTAGCGAGGGCGGCTTGGGAAAAACTGTTTTTT. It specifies CASSLARAAWEKLFF.

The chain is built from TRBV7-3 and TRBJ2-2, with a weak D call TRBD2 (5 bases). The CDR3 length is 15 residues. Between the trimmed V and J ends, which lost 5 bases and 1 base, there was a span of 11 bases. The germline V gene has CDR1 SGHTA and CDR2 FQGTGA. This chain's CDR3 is CASSPHGMNTGELFF. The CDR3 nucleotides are TGTGCCAGCAGCCCCCACGGGATGAACACCGGGGAGCTGTTTTTT.

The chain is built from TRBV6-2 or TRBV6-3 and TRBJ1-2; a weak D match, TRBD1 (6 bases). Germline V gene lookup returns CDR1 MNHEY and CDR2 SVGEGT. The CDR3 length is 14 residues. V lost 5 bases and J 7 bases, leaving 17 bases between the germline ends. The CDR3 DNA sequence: TGTGCCAGCAGTCACAGGGCGCCGAGGGGTGGCTACACCTTC. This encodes CASSHRAPRGGYTF.

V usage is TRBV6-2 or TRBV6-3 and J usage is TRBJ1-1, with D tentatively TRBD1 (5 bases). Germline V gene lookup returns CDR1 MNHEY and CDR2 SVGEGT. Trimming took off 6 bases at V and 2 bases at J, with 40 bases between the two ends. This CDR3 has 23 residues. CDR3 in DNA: TGTGCCAGCAGCCTCCCCGGGTGGGGCCCAGATCCCAAACTCAGGACGATTAACACTGAAGCTTTCTTT. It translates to CASSLPGWGPDPKLRTINTEAFF.